The 20 T cell receptor beta chains reported below all come from one sample, sequenced in a study of brain metastases from non-small cell lung cancer. Sequencing was performed with immunoSEQ multiplex PCR; in TCRdb, only in-frame clones are kept and a portion is missing. The sample contains around 1,900 clones, 84% of which appear only once. The sequencing sample was made of primary lung tumor tissue. Receptor source: a donor at least 40 years old with non-small cell lung cancer.

This rearrangement joins TRBV24-1 to TRBJ2-1, with no clear D. This CDR3 contains 17 residues. V lost 0 bases, J lost 0 bases, and 11 bases lay in between. CDR1 KGHDR and CDR2 SFDVKD come from the germline V gene. CDR3 in DNA: TGTGCCACCAGTGATTTGGCCAGGCAGAGCTCCTACAATGAGCAGTTCTTC. Protein: CATSDLARQSSYNEQFF.

The chain joins TRBV5-4 to TRBJ2-3; tentative D call: TRBD1 (6 bases). The CDR3 consists of 15 residues. The V end lost 4 bases, the J end lost 2 bases, and 14 bases lay between the germline ends. CDR1 is SGHNT, CDR2 YYREEE, per germline (reference sequence). The CDR3, as DNA: TGTGCCAGCAGCCACCGGGACAAACTCACAGATACGCAGTATTTT. This gives the protein CASSHRDKLTDTQYF.

V and J are TRBV7-2 and TRBJ2-1; 7 positions agree with TRBD2. CDR1 SGHTA and CDR2 FQGNSA come from the germline V gene. J lost 6 bases, V lost 1 base, and 3 bases had no gene match. The CDR3 has 14 residues. CDR3 DNA: TGTGCCAGCAGCTTAGGGCTAGCGGCCAATGAGCAGTTCTTC. This sequence encodes CASSLGLAANEQFF.

The rearrangement joins TRBV27 to TRBJ2-5; D could derive from TRBD1 or TRBD2 (5 bases each). CDR3 length: 11 residues. Germline values: CDR1 MNHEY, CDR2 SMNVEV (reference sequence). Trimming left V 5 bases short and J 5 bases short, with 6 bases between. The CDR3 DNA follows: TGTGCCAGCAGTCGGGGCGAGACCCAGTACTTC. It yields the protein CASSRGETQYF.

In this sample, this clone turned up a few times. The sample carries other DNA sequences with the same CDR3. CDR3 bases: TGTGCCAGCAATGAGTTCGGGGCAGGGGATGGGTGGTACTTC. Encoded protein: CASNEFGAGDGWYF. The chain employs TRBV13 and TRBJ2-7; D may be TRBD1 (6 bases). This CDR3 spans 14 amino acids. V lost 7 bases, J lost 12 bases, and 25 bases lay in between. Germline values: CDR1 PRHDT, CDR2 FYEKMQ (reference sequence).

A remark on this clone: At the DNA level, this CDR3 is encoded by other sequences in the same sample as well. This sequence joins TRBV7-3 and TRBJ2-2, with D possibly called TRBD1 or TRBD2 (7 bases each). The CDR3 spans 13 residues. In germline, CDR1 is SGHTA, CDR2 FQGTGA. V was clipped by 5 bases and J by 7 bases, with 11 bases between them. CDR3 bases: TGTGCCAGCAGCGCAGGGGGGGGCGGGGAGCTGTTTTTT. Its protein is CASSAGGGGELFF.

The CDR3 here is CASSSSGPYNEQFF. The CDR3 nucleotides read TGCGCCAGCAGTTCTAGCGGGCCCTACAATGAGCAGTTCTTC. The gene calls are TRBV10-1 and TRBJ2-1; 8 nucleotides match TRBD2. Germline assignment: CDR1 WNHNN and CDR2 SYGVQD (reference sequence). This CDR3 contains 14 residues. V dropped 5 bases and J dropped 2; count of bases not matched to a gene: 2.

Details on this clone: This same CDR3 is encoded by further DNA sequences in the sample. The CDR3 reads CASSNLRRTGELFF. In nucleotides, the CDR3 is TGTGCCAGCAGCAACTTGAGGCGGACTGGGGAGCTGTTTTTT. V gene TRBV5-6 combines with J gene TRBJ2-2; possibly TRBD2 for D (5 bases). The germline V gene encodes CDR1 SGHDT and CDR2 YYEEEE. The CDR3 totals 14 residues. V was shortened by 4 bases and J by 8 bases, with 15 bases between the two germline ends.

The chain joins TRBV18 to TRBJ1-1, with a tentative D call TRBD1 (5 bases). Germline V lookup: CDR1 KGHSH, CDR2 LQKENI. This CDR3 spans 12 amino acids. Trimming pared 4 bases from V and 6 bases from J, leaving 9 bases between. DNA of the CDR3: TGTGCCAGCTCACTGTCGGGGGCTGAAGCTTTCTTT. It specifies CASSLSGAEAFF.

This chain connects TRBV7-3 to TRBJ2-3; D is possibly TRBD2 (5 bases). V lost 1 base and J 4 bases, leaving 12 bases between the germline ends. Germline loops: CDR1 SGHTA, CDR2 FQGTGA. CDR3 length: 15 amino acids. The CDR3 DNA reads as TGTGCCAGCAGCTTAAGGGTGGAGGCAGCAGATACGCAGTATTTT. It yields the protein CASSLRVEAADTQYF.

This chain uses TRBV5-1 with TRBJ2-1; D ambiguous. With 4 bases removed from V and 0 bases from J, the gap between germline ends came to 11 bases. Per the germline V gene, CDR1 is SGHRS and CDR2 is YFSETQ. This CDR3 is built from 15 residues. CDR3: CASSLGFNSYNEQFF. Here the CDR3 DNA reads TGCGCCAGCAGCCTGGGCTTCAACTCCTACAATGAGCAGTTCTTC.

The chain recombines TRBV12-3 or TRBV12-4 with TRBJ2-7, with D hard to call. V lost 3 bases and J lost 6, with 9 bases in between. The CDR3 spans 12 residues. CDR3: CASSFYTGEQYF. The CDR3 coding sequence is TGTGCCAGCAGTTTCTACACCGGCGAGCAGTACTTC.

This chain connects TRBV21-1 to TRBJ2-7; the D call of TRBD1 is as the table states it, not checked on the DNA. TRBV21-1 is marked as a pseudogene. The CDR3 totals 14 residues. CDR3 residues: CASNWTGIYYEQYF. The CDR3 DNA sequence: TGTGCCAGCAACTGGACAGGGATTTACTACGAGCAGTACTTC.

The chain uses TRBV11-1 and TRBJ1-1; TRBD1 might be the D (6 bases). The CDR3 has 13 residues. The germline V gene encodes CDR1 SGHAT and CDR2 FQDESV (reference sequence). V was trimmed by 5 bases and J by 7 bases, leaving 14 bases between them. The CDR3 region has the DNA TGTGCCAGCAGCACTGGGGGGGCTGGTGAAGCTTTCTTT. It is translated as CASSTGGAGEAFF.

This clone has only one observation. The V and J genes are TRBV6-5 and TRBJ2-4, with a tentative D call TRBD1 (6 bases). The CDR3 is made up of 15 amino acids. The germline CDR1 and CDR2 sequences are MNHEY and SVGAGI. Between the trimmed V and J ends, which lost 6 bases and 3 bases, there was a span of 15 bases. The CDR3 is CASRKRTDGKNIQYF. CDR3 DNA sequence: TGTGCCAGCAGAAAGAGGACAGACGGCAAAAACATTCAGTACTTC.

The gene calls are TRBV6-1 and TRBJ2-7, with 12 bases aligning to TRBD2. Germline values: CDR1 MNHNS, CDR2 SASEGT. This CDR3 is 16 amino acids long. With 1 base clipped from V and 3 bases from J, the junction kept 4 bases outside the gene matches. The DNA of the CDR3 is TGTGCCAGCAGTGAAGGACTAGCGGGGGCCCTCTACGAGCAGTACTTC. It specifies CASSEGLAGALYEQYF.

To note about this clone: Its ends do not fully match the called genes, so a read error is possible. Other DNA sequences in the sample encode the same CDR3. V usage is TRBV5-6 and J usage is TRBJ2-4; the D gene is possibly TRBD1 (6 bases). The CDR3 runs 14 residues. Germline V gives CDR1 SGHDT, CDR2 YYEEEE. The DNA for the CDR3 is TGTGCCAGTAGCTCAGGGGTAGCCAAAAACATTCAGTACTTC. Its protein product is CASSSGVAKNIQYF. Complete variable domain (other parts from reference TRBV5-6 and TRBJ2-4): DAGVTQSPTHLIKTRGQQVTLRCSPKSGHDTVSWYQQALGQGPQFIFQYYEEEERQRGNFPDRFSGHQFPNYSSELNVNALLLGDSALYLCASSSGVAKNIQYFGAGTRLSVL.

The V gene is TRBV2, the J gene TRBJ2-7; 7 bases align to TRBD1. J lost 5 bases, V lost 5 bases, and 3 bases had no gene match. This CDR3 has 12 residues. Germline values: CDR1 SNHLY, CDR2 FYNNEI. CDR3 amino acids: CASSNDRDEQYF. CDR3 coding DNA: TGTGCCAGCAGTAATGACAGGGACGAGCAGTACTTC.

The CDR3 region is CASSHNRAAGELFF. CDR3 nucleotide sequence: TGTGCCAGCAGCCACAATAGGGCGGCCGGGGAGCTGTTTTTT. The rearrangement uses TRBV5-4 and TRBJ2-2; D unclear. This CDR3 region has 14 residues. Trimming took 4 bases from V and 6 from J, leaving 13 bases between them. Germline V gene lookup returns CDR1 SGHNT and CDR2 YYREEE (reference sequence).

The V and J genes are TRBV30 and TRBJ2-7; 7 positions match TRBD1. Losses at the gene ends were 8 bases for V and 3 bases for J; bases not matched to a gene: 10. Germline V gene data show CDR1 as GTSNPN and CDR2 as SVGIG (reference sequence). The CDR3 has 13 amino acids. DNA for the CDR3: TGTGCCAGCCAGGACAGGCTTAACTACGAGCAGTACTTC. Protein product: CASQDRLNYEQYF. Looking up the rest from reference TRBV30 and TRBJ2-7 gives the full variable domain: SQTIHQWPATLVQPVGSPLSLECTVEGTSNPNLYWYRQAAGRGLQLLFYSVGIGQISSEVPQNLSASRPQDRQFILSSKKLLLSDSGFYLCASQDRLNYEQYFGPGTRLTVT.